This record looks at one T cell receptor beta chain sequence and its context. This entry belongs to a study of blood T cell repertoires in COVID-19. About the study: The cDNA or gDNA used as material had been derived from T cells, B-cell-depleted T cells, or PBMCs.

V gave up 6 bases and J gave up 7 bases; unmatched junction bases: 6. CDR1 is KGHDR and CDR2 is SFDVKD in the germline V gene. The CDR3 is 13 amino acids. Sequencing was performed with immunoSEQ multiplex PCR; in TCRdb, only in-frame clones are kept and a portion is missing. The sample carries over 140,000 clones, 80% to 85% recorded once. Sequencing used peripheral blood. The chain links TRBV24-1 to TRBJ2-7; 9 bases are shared with TRBD2. The origin of this receptor is a woman aged 60 to 75 with acute or convalescent COVID-19. The CDR3 reads CATSRGSGREQYF. CDR3 DNA: TGTGCCACCAGTCGCGGTAGCGGGAGAGAGCAGTACTTC.